What follows are 17 T cell receptor beta chains derived from one specimen sequenced in a study of blood T cell repertoires in COVID-19. The assay was immunoSEQ multiplex PCR, and TCRdb's table has in-frame clones only and misses some. The data show 74,000 or so clones, with approximately 88% seen just once and less than 2.5% held by the top ten. Source material: peripheral blood. These receptors came from a human donor in a cohort sampled during active COVID-19.

The V gene is TRBV6-2 or TRBV6-3, the J gene TRBJ2-7; TRBD1 aligns across 9 bases. After removal of 6 bases from V and 1 base from J, the junction contained 16 bases not matched to a gene. CDR3 length: 18 residues. Germline V CDR1 and CDR2: MNHEY, SVGEGT. CDR3 nucleotides: TGTGCCAGCAGCTCAGAGGGGGCAGGGACAGGGACATCCTACGAGCAGTACTTC. The encoded protein is CASSSEGAGTGTSYEQYF.

The chain employs TRBV5-1 and TRBJ2-1; TRBD2 matches 8 bases. The CDR3 contains 14 residues. V lost 7 bases and J lost 10; bases outside the gene matches: 13. Germline V gene lookup returns CDR1 SGHRS and CDR2 YFSETQ. Written as DNA, the CDR3 is TGCGCCAGCGCCTCGGGACTAGAACCTTACGAGCAGTTCTTC. This sequence encodes CASASGLEPYEQFF.

The V and J genes are TRBV18 and TRBJ2-1, with 7 positions matching TRBD1. Germline V gene sequence: CDR1 KGHSH, CDR2 LQKENI. The CDR3 contains 16 residues. J lost 0 bases, V lost 4 bases, and 6 bases had no gene match. This chain's CDR3 is CASSHRGVSSYNEQFF. The CDR3, as DNA: TGTGCCAGCTCACACAGGGGTGTGAGCTCCTACAATGAGCAGTTCTTC. Drawing the rest from reference TRBV18 and TRBJ2-1, the complete variable domain is NAGVMQNPRHLVRRRGQEARLRCSPMKGHSHVYWYRQLPEEGLKFMVYLQKENIIDESGMPKERFSAEFPKEGPSILRIQQVVRGDSAAYFCASSHRGVSSYNEQFFGPGTRLTVL.

The chain couples TRBV9 to TRBJ1-1, with D unclear. This CDR3 has 15 amino acids. In germline, CDR1 is SGDLS, CDR2 YYNGEE. Deletions cut 0 bases from V and 4 bases from J, with 13 bases between. The CDR3 region has the DNA TGTGCCAGCAGCGTAGGGACCTTTGGGAGCACTGAAGCTTTCTTT. This gives the protein CASSVGTFGSTEAFF. The full variable domain, its missing parts supplied by reference TRBV9 and TRBJ1-1, is DSGVTQTPKHLITATGQRVTLRCSPRSGDLSVYWYQQSLDQGLQFLIQYYNGEERAKGNILERFSAQQFPDLHSELNLSSLELGDSALYFCASSVGTFGSTEAFFGQGTRLTVV.

This chain joins TRBV25-1 and TRBJ2-3, with a weak D call TRBD1 (5 bases). Trimming removed 8 bases from V and 2 bases from J, with 11 bases in between. The CDR3 loop spans 13 amino acids. Germline-derived CDR1 and CDR2 are MGHDK and SYGVNS. The CDR3, as DNA: TGTGCCAGCGGAAGCAGGGACACAGATACGCAGTATTTT. Its protein product is CASGSRDTDTQYF. Looking up the rest from reference TRBV25-1 and TRBJ2-3 gives the full variable domain: EADIYQTPRYLVIGTGKKITLECSQTMGHDKMYWYQQDPGMELHLIHYSYGVNSTEKGDLSSESTVSRIRTEHFPLTLESARPSHTSQYLCASGSRDTDTQYFGPGTRLTVL.

This clone was recorded a few times. The V and J genes are TRBV7-9 and TRBJ1-2, with TRBD1 matching over 7 bases. V lost 5 bases to trimming and J lost 7 bases; unmatched junction nucleotides: 4. This CDR3 has 12 residues. Germline V CDR1 and CDR2: SEHNR, FQNEAQ (reference sequence). CDR3 region: CASSHRDSGYTF. CDR3 in DNA: TGTGCCAGCAGCCACCGGGACAGTGGCTACACCTTC.

The rearrangement links TRBV5-4 to TRBJ2-1; a weak D match, TRBD2 (6 bases). With 4 bases removed from V and 0 bases from J, the gap between germline ends came to 17 bases. Germline CDR1 SGHNT, CDR2 YYREEE (reference sequence). The CDR3 covers 17 residues. The CDR3 sequence: CASSPAGSPSSYNEQFF. The CDR3 DNA reads as TGTGCCAGCAGCCCCGCCGGGAGCCCGAGCTCCTACAATGAGCAGTTCTTC. Together with reference TRBV5-4 and TRBJ2-1, the CDR3 gives the full variable domain: ETGVTQSPTHLIKTRGQQVTLRCSSQSGHNTVSWYQQALGQGPQFIFQYYREEENGRGNFPPRFSGLQFPNYSSELNVNALELDDSALYLCASSPAGSPSSYNEQFFGPGTRLTVL.

A single count supports this clone. J is TRBJ2-2 and V is TRBV7-9; 9 positions agree with TRBD1. This CDR3 has 16 amino acids. With V trimmed by 6 bases and J by 9 bases, 14 bases remained unmatched. Germline CDR1 and CDR2: SEHNR and FQNEAQ (reference sequence). The CDR3 reads CASSSTPGQGIRELFF. The DNA of the CDR3 is TGTGCCAGCAGTTCAACTCCGGGACAGGGTATAAGGGAGCTGTTTTTT.

The chain uses TRBV7-6 and TRBJ2-7; no clear D. The CDR3 extends over 16 amino acids. CDR1 is SGHVS, CDR2 FNYEAQ, per germline. V dropped 0 bases and J dropped 3 bases, with 15 bases sitting between them. The chain's CDR3 is CASSLAVSQNLYEQYF. The CDR3 nucleotides read TGTGCCAGCAGCTTAGCGGTGAGCCAAAACCTCTACGAGCAGTACTTC.

The chain has TRBV23-1 and TRBJ2-1; 8 bases are shared with TRBD1. TRBV23-1 is an ORF, and what it does is uncertain. CDR3 size: 15 residues. V lost 8 bases and J lost 0; bases outside the gene matches: 6. The CDR3 here is CASPGGLSSYNEQFF. Here the CDR3 DNA reads TGCGCCAGCCCAGGGGGCCTTAGCTCCTACAATGAGCAGTTCTTC.

The chain employs TRBV7-9 and TRBJ1-1, with D maybe TRBD1 (5 bases). In germline, CDR1 is SEHNR, CDR2 FQNEAQ (reference sequence). Trimming cost V 4 bases and J 7 bases, with 13 bases left between them. The CDR3 loop spans 13 amino acids. Here the CDR3 reads CASSSMGQGEAFF. CDR3 DNA sequence: TGTGCCAGCAGCTCGATGGGGCAGGGTGAAGCTTTCTTT.

This sequence joins TRBV3-1 (or the pseudogene TRBV3-2) and TRBJ2-3, with D hard to call. Germline CDR1 is LGHDT and CDR2 is YNNKEL (reference sequence). V dropped 4 bases and J dropped 2 bases, with 22 bases sitting between them. The CDR3 sequence is 18 residues long. CDR3 sequence reads: CASSLQGSSLAYTDTQYF. The DNA for the CDR3 is TGTGCCAGCAGCCTACAAGGCTCTAGTTTGGCGTACACAGATACGCAGTATTTT.

CDR3 sequence reads: CACHGGGTEAFF. The CDR3 nucleotides are TGTGCCTGCCACGGGGGGGGGACTGAAGCTTTCTTT. The chain employs TRBV30 and TRBJ1-1; a possible D gene is TRBD1 (5 bases). With 6 bases removed from V and 5 bases from J, the gap between germline ends came to 13 bases. Germline CDR1 reads GTSNPN; CDR2 reads SVGIG (reference sequence). The CDR3 totals 12 residues.

Here the CDR3 DNA reads TGTGCCTGGAGTGGACTAGCGGAGGTATACAATGAGCAGTTCTTC. Translation: CAWSGLAEVYNEQFF. This chain links TRBV30 with TRBJ2-1; 9 bases are a match to TRBD2. This CDR3 is built from 15 residues. The V and J ends lost 1 base and 4 bases, in that order; junction bases with no gene match: 5. The germline gives CDR1 GTSNPN, CDR2 SVGIG (reference sequence).

V and J are TRBV11-2 and TRBJ2-1, with 10 bases that match TRBD2. Losses at the gene ends were 2 bases for V and 5 bases for J; bases not matched to a gene: 12. Germline CDR1 reads SGHAT; CDR2 reads FQNNGV. The CDR3 totals 18 residues. DNA for the CDR3: TGTGCCAGCAGCTTATTCGGGGCTAGCGGGAGTAGAGACAATGAGCAGTTCTTC. Amino acids: CASSLFGASGSRDNEQFF.

CDR3 sequence reads: CASFPGGTQSYGYTF. CDR3 coding DNA: TGTGCCAGCTTCCCTGGGGGGACTCAGTCCTATGGCTACACCTTC. The V and J genes are TRBV7-2 and TRBJ1-2; TRBD1 might be the D (5 bases). Germline assignment: CDR1 SGHTA and CDR2 FQGNSA. This CDR3 has 15 residues. The V gene lost 8 bases and the J gene lost 4 bases, with 20 bases spanning the gap.

Only one count was recorded for this clone. This chain uses TRBV30 with TRBJ2-1; tentative D call: TRBD2 (7 bases). V lost 5 bases and J lost 1, with 12 bases in between. CDR3 size: 14 residues. Germline V gives CDR1 GTSNPN, CDR2 SVGIG (reference sequence). CDR3 loop: CAWGRGGSYNEQFF. The CDR3 DNA is TGTGCCTGGGGGAGGGGGGGATCCTACAATGAGCAGTTCTTC. The whole variable domain, remainder taken from reference TRBV30 and TRBJ2-1, is SQTIHQWPATLVQPVGSPLSLECTVEGTSNPNLYWYRQAAGRGLQLLFYSVGIGQISSEVPQNLSASRPQDRQFILSSKKLLLSDSGFYLCAWGRGGSYNEQFFGPGTRLTVL.